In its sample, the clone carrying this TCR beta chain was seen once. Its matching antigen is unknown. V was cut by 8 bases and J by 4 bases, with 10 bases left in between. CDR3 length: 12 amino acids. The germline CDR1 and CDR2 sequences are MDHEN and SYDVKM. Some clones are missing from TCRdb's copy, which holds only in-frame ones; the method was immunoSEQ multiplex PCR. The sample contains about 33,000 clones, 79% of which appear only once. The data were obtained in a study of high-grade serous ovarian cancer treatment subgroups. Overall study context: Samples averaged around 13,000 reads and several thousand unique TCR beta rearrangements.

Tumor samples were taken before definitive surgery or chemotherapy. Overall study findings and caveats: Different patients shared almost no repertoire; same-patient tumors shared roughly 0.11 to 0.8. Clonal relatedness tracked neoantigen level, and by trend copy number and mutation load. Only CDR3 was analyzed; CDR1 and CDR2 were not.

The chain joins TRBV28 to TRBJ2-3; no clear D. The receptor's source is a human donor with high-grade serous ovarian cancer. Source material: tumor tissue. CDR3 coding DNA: TGTGCCAGCGGGGTGGGATCAGATACGCAGTATTTT. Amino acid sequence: CASGVGSDTQYF. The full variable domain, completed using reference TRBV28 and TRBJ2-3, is DVKVTQSSRYLVKRTGEKVFLECVQDMDHENMFWYRQDPGLGLRLIYFSYDVKMKEKGDIPEGYSVSREKKERFSLILESASTNQTSMYLCASGVGSDTQYFGPGTRLTVL.